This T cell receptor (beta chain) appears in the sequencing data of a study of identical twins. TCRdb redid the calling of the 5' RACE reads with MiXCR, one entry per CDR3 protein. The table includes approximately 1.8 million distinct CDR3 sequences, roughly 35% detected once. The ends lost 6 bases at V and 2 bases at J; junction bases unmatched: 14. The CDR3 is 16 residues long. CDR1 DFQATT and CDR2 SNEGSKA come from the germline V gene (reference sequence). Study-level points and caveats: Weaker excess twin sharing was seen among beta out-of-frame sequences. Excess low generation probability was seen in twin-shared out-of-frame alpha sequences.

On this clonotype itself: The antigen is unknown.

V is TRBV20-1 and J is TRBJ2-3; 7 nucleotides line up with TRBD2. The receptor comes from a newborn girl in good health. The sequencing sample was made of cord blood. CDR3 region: CSAHIITSVLTDTQYF. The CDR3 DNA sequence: TGCAGTGCGCACATAATTACTAGCGTTCTCACAGATACGCAGTATTTT.